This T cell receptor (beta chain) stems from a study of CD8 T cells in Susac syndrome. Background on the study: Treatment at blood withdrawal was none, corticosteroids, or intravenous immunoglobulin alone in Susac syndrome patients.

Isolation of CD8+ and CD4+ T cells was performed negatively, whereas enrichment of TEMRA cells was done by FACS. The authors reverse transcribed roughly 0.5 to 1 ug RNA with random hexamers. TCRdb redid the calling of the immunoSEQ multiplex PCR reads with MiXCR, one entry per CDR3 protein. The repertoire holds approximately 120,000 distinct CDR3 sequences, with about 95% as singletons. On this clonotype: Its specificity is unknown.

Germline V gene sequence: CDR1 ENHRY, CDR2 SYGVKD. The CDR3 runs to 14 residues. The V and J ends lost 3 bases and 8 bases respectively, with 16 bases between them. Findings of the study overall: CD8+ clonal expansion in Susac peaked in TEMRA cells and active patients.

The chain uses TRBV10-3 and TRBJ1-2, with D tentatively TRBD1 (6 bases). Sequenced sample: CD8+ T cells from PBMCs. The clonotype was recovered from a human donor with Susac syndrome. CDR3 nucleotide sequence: TGTGCCATCAGTGATAGTGGGGGCCGCGACGGCTACACCTTC. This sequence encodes CAISDSGGRDGYTF.